The rows below give T cell receptor beta chains drawn from one sample of a study of T cell responses to AZD1222 COVID-19 vaccine. Sequencing was performed with immunoSEQ multiplex PCR; in TCRdb, only in-frame clones are kept and a portion is missing. This table holds 130,000 to 150,000 clones, approximately 89% found once. The sequenced sample was peripheral blood, obtained on day 0 of AZD1222 vaccination. These receptor sequences come from an adult in good health. Each CDR3 is given with its conserved first and last residue. The D gene is left open where the match is weak. A clone size is listed for some rows: how often the clone was seen (once, few, many), or a class if it is expanded.

CDR3nt | CDR3aa | abundance | d_gene | j_gene | v_gene
TGTGCCAGCAGTCCCGGGAGGGGCGGCTACGAGCAGTACTTC | CASSPGRGGYEQYF | NA | TRBD2 | TRBJ2-7 | TRBV28
TGCGCCAGCAGCTCGTCGGAAAGGACAGGGAGAAACACCGGGGAGCTGTTTTTT | CASSSSERTGRNTGELFF | NA | TRBD1 | TRBJ2-2 | TRBV5-1
TGTGCCAGCAGATCCGGGACAGGGCAAATTGGGACACCCCTCCACTTT | CASRSGTGQIGTPLHF | NA | TRBD1 | TRBJ1-6 | TRBV27
TGTGCCAGCAGTGGACTAGAGGCTGAGCAGTTCTTC | CASSGLEAEQFF | NA | NA | TRBJ2-1 | TRBV2
TGCGCCAGCAGCTTGGGGGTGAACACTGAAGCTTTCTTT | CASSLGVNTEAFF | NA | NA | TRBJ1-1 | TRBV5-1
TGTGCCAGCAGTTTATATCGGTCTCGGGGACAGGGTGGTGAAAAACTGTTTTTT | CASSLYRSRGQGGEKLFF | NA | TRBD1 | TRBJ1-4 | TRBV28
TGTGCCAGTAGTATCCTGACAGGGGACTATGGCTACACCTTC | CASSILTGDYGYTF | NA | TRBD1 | TRBJ1-2 | TRBV19
TGTGCCAGCAGCGAAAAAAAACTAGCGCTCGGGAATGAGCAGTTCTTC | CASSEKKLALGNEQFF | NA | TRBD2 | TRBJ2-1 | TRBV13
TGTGCCAGCAGCCAAGAAAGGGGGCCAGGGGGGTTACGCGAAAAACTGTTTTTT | CASSQERGPGGLREKLFF | NA | TRBD1 | TRBJ1-4 | TRBV4-2
TGCGCCAGCATGGGGGGCTTGGACAATGAGCAGTTCTTC | CASMGGLDNEQFF | NA | NA | TRBJ2-1 | TRBV4-3
TGTGCCAGCAGCGGAGCGGGAGGAGAGACCCAGTACTTC | CASSGAGGETQYF | NA | TRBD2 | TRBJ2-5 | TRBV6-6
TGTGCCAGCAGCTTTACCTCACTTGGTGGCTACACCTTC | CASSFTSLGGYTF | NA | NA | TRBJ1-2 | TRBV7-9
TGTGCCAGCAGCCTAGCAGGGGCGTCCGAAGGGACCCAGTACTTC | CASSLAGASEGTQYF | NA | NA | TRBJ2-5 | TRBV7-9
TGTGCCAGTAGTATGGGATACTACAATGAGCAGTTCTTC | CASSMGYYNEQFF | few | NA | TRBJ2-1 | TRBV19
TGTGCCACCAGCAGAGATTCGGGCAACTACGAGCAGTACTTC | CATSRDSGNYEQYF | NA | NA | TRBJ2-7 | TRBV15
TGTGCCAGCAGTTTTCCGGGACTAGCGCTCTCCAATGAGCAGTTCTTC | CASSFPGLALSNEQFF | NA | TRBD2 | TRBJ2-1 | TRBV28
TGTGCCAGTAGTATACTGGGAGACGCGGGTACCGGGGAGCTGTTTTTT | CASSILGDAGTGELFF | NA | NA | TRBJ2-2 | TRBV19
TGTGCCAGCAGTGGCGGCACGGGGATGAGCAATCAGCCCCAGCATTTT | CASSGGTGMSNQPQHF | NA | NA | TRBJ1-5 | TRBV2
TGTGCCGGCAGCTTAAGTCGAACAGATACGCAGTATTTT | CAGSLSRTDTQYF | NA | NA | TRBJ2-3 | TRBV7-2
TGTGCCAGCAGCCCCCTGGGGCTAGCGGGGGGAGATACGCAGTATTTT | CASSPLGLAGGDTQYF | NA | TRBD2 | TRBJ2-3 | TRBV4-2
TGTGCCAGCAGCCAAGATGTTGGGGGATACTCCTACAATGAGCAGTTCTTC | CASSQDVGGYSYNEQFF | NA | NA | TRBJ2-1 | TRBV14
TGTGCCAGCAGCTTATCGGGGGGGGCTGGCTACACCTTC | CASSLSGGAGYTF | NA | NA | TRBJ1-2 | TRBV7-2
TGTGCCAGCTCACCACCGCTGGGAGGGGGCTATGGCTACACCTTC | CASSPPLGGGYGYTF | NA | NA | TRBJ1-2 | TRBV18
TGTGCCAGTAGTATTAACCCGGGACTAGCGGGAGTTTACGAGCAGTACTTC | CASSINPGLAGVYEQYF | NA | TRBD2 | TRBJ2-7 | TRBV19
TGTGCCAGCAGACCTACGGGGGAGGGGATCAATGAGCAGTTCTTC | CASRPTGEGINEQFF | NA | TRBD2 | TRBJ2-1 | TRBV3-1/TRBV3-2
TGTGCCAGCAGCGACCCTAGGACTAGCGGGCCCCCTTACGAGCAGTACTTC | CASSDPRTSGPPYEQYF | NA | TRBD2 | TRBJ2-7 | TRBV11-2
TGTGCCACCAGCAGAGATTCAGGGCCCCGAGCTTTCTTT | CATSRDSGPRAFF | NA | NA | TRBJ1-1 | TRBV15
TGTGCCACCAGCAGAGTTAGGACTAGCAGCTCCTACGAGCAGTACTTC | CATSRVRTSSSYEQYF | NA | TRBD2 | TRBJ2-7 | TRBV15
TGCGCCAGCAGCCAAGGCTCAGGGCCAGATACGCAGTATTTT | CASSQGSGPDTQYF | NA | NA | TRBJ2-3 | TRBV4-1
TGTGCCAGCAGCGTACTCTCAGGGGCAGGTGAGCAGTACTTC | CASSVLSGAGEQYF | NA | NA | TRBJ2-7 | TRBV9